This TCR beta chain was obtained from a study of blood T cell repertoires in COVID-19. The J segment lost 2 bases and the V segment lost 4 bases, leaving 7 bases of the junction unmatched. Germline values: CDR1 WNHNN, CDR2 SYGVQD (reference sequence). This CDR3 has 15 residues. The assay was immunoSEQ multiplex PCR, and TCRdb's table has in-frame clones only and misses some. The sample yields some 200,000 clones, nearly 90% seen once. Sequenced input: peripheral blood. This receptor was identified in a man aged 45-65 years with COVID-19, enrolled during active disease. This rearrangement joins TRBV10-1 to TRBJ2-7; TRBD2 matches at 8 bases. The CDR3 DNA reads as TGCGCCAGCAGTGGGGCAAGCGGGAGACCCTACGAGCAGTACTTC. It yields the protein CASSGASGRPYEQYF.